This passage covers 27 T cell receptor beta chains from one sample sequenced in a study of T cell responses to AZD1222 COVID-19 vaccine. Sequencing used immunoSEQ multiplex PCR; TCRdb keeps in-frame clones, though not all of them. The data hold 100,000 to 150,000 clones, with about 89% observed a single time. Source: peripheral blood, taken on day 0 of AZD1222 vaccination. The receptors derive from an adult in good health.

The chain uses TRBV11-2 and TRBJ1-1; D unclear. Germline CDR1 and CDR2: SGHAT and FQNNGV. This CDR3 spans 15 amino acids. V was cut by 1 base and J by 1 base, with 10 bases left in between. The DNA of the CDR3 is TGTGCCAGCAGCTTAGGGGCAGTATCGAACACTGAAGCTTTCTTT. It encodes CASSLGAVSNTEAFF.

The genes are TRBV18 and TRBJ1-5, with no clear D. Germline values: CDR1 KGHSH, CDR2 LQKENI. The CDR3 is 13 amino acids. V was clipped by 6 bases and J by 5 bases, with 11 bases between them. The CDR3 DNA sequence: TGTGCCAGCTCCGCTTCTGGGGATCAGCCCCAGCATTTT. It yields the protein CASSASGDQPQHF.

The V and J genes are TRBV9 and TRBJ1-1, with a tentative D call TRBD1 (6 bases). The CDR3 extends over 16 amino acids. V gave up 0 bases and J gave up 3 bases, with 15 bases separating them. CDR1 is SGDLS and CDR2 is YYNGEE in the germline V gene. The DNA of the CDR3 is TGTGCCAGCAGCGTAGGGATTACAGGGCACGACACTGAAGCTTTCTTT. It specifies CASSVGITGHDTEAFF.

This rearrangement joins TRBV28 to TRBJ2-3; D remains ambiguous. With 3 bases removed from V and 6 bases from J, the gap between germline ends came to 10 bases. The CDR3 extends over 13 amino acids. CDR1 is MDHEN and CDR2 is SYDVKM in the germline V gene. CDR3 DNA sequence: TGTGCCAGCAGTTTCTTTCCGTCGGATACGCAGTATTTT. It is translated as CASSFFPSDTQYF.

This rearrangement joins TRBV18 to TRBJ1-1, with 7 bases fitting TRBD1. The CDR3 loop spans 14 amino acids. V trimming: 2 bases; J trimming: 0 bases; junction bases outside the gene matches: 0. Germline V lookup: CDR1 KGHSH, CDR2 LQKENI. The CDR3 loop is CASSPGTVNTEAFF. The CDR3, as DNA: TGTGCCAGCTCACCAGGGACAGTGAACACTGAAGCTTTCTTT.

V gene TRBV18 combines with J gene TRBJ2-7, with TRBD1 as a possible D gene (6 bases). CDR1 and CDR2 (germline): KGHSH, LQKENI. The CDR3 is 14 residues long. Trimming shortened V by 3 bases and J by 6 bases, and 15 bases separated the two germline ends. In nucleotides, the CDR3 is TGTGCCAGCTCACCCACGGACAGTGGTCTCGAGCAGTACTTC. It translates to CASSPTDSGLEQYF.

The V gene is TRBV18, the J gene TRBJ1-1, with D uncertain. The CDR3 has 11 residues. Trimming removed 2 bases from V and 7 bases from J, with 5 bases in between. Germline lookup yields CDR1 KGHSH and CDR2 LQKENI. Here the CDR3 reads CASSPMGEAFF. CDR3 DNA: TGTGCCAGCTCACCAATGGGTGAAGCTTTCTTT.

V and J are TRBV30 and TRBJ2-1, with D unresolved. Germline V gene lookup returns CDR1 GTSNPN and CDR2 SVGIG (reference sequence). This CDR3 region has 15 residues. V lost 0 bases and J 8 bases, leaving 17 bases between the germline ends. The CDR3 protein is CAWSVRVLSADEQFF. CDR3 nucleotides: TGTGCCTGGAGTGTACGGGTTCTGAGCGCCGATGAGCAGTTCTTC.

The V and J genes are TRBV28 and TRBJ1-5, with unresolved D. V was trimmed by 5 bases and J by 7 bases, leaving 9 bases between them. The CDR3 sequence is 12 residues long. Germline V gene sequence: CDR1 MDHEN, CDR2 SYDVKM. The CDR3 is CASSLGVQPQHF. CDR3 sequence (DNA): TGTGCCAGCAGTCTTGGGGTGCAGCCCCAGCATTTT.

The CDR3 DNA follows: TGTGCCAGACAGAATCAACCCAAGCGATATGGCTACACCTTC. It translates to CARQNQPKRYGYTF. The rearrangement uses TRBV21-1 and TRBJ1-2. TRBV21-1 is assigned pseudogene status. CDR3 size: 14 residues.

The chain links TRBV7-2 to TRBJ2-3; 8 bases are a match to TRBD2. The V gene end was trimmed by 2 bases and the J gene end by 2 bases; junction bases not matched to a gene: 6. Germline V gene data show CDR1 as SGHTA and CDR2 as FQGNSA. This CDR3 has 16 residues. The DNA of the CDR3 is TGTGCCAGCAGCTTACTGTCTAGCGGGCTCACAGATACGCAGTATTTT. It translates to CASSLLSSGLTDTQYF.

The V and J genes are TRBV30 and TRBJ2-1; the match to TRBD1 covers 11 bases. The CDR3 has 16 amino acids. Trimming cost V 0 bases and J 5 bases; bases outside gene matches: 6. Germline CDR1 and CDR2: GTSNPN and SVGIG (reference sequence). The chain's CDR3 is CAWSVLGQGGHNEQFF. The CDR3 nucleotides read TGTGCCTGGAGTGTACTGGGACAGGGGGGTCACAATGAGCAGTTCTTC.

The chain recombines TRBV7-8 with TRBJ2-5, with no clear D. The CDR3 runs 12 residues. Trimming stripped 5 bases from V and 5 bases from J, with 9 bases between. CDR1 and CDR2 from the germline V gene are SGHVS and FQNEAQ. CDR3 DNA: TGTGCCAGCAGCCCGGCCCGGGAGACCCAGTACTTC. Its translation is CASSPARETQYF.

V is TRBV5-4 and J is TRBJ2-1, with D tentatively TRBD2 (5 bases). The CDR3 extends over 13 amino acids. Germline V gene data show CDR1 as SGHNT and CDR2 as YYREEE (reference sequence). V was shortened by 0 bases and J by 6 bases, with 7 bases between the two germline ends. The CDR3 coding sequence is TGTGCCAGCAGCTTGGGCGGGCCCAATGAGCAGTTCTTC. Translation: CASSLGGPNEQFF.

This sequence joins TRBV23-1 and TRBJ1-5; no clear D. TRBV23-1 is labeled an ORF, and its function is uncertain. The CDR3 consists of 11 residues. CDR3 in DNA: TGCGAAAACGGGGGCAATCAGCCCCAGCATTTT. Translation gives CENGGNQPQHF.

The chain carries TRBV20-1 and TRBJ2-5, with D unclear. CDR1 and CDR2 from the germline V gene are DFQATT and SNEGSKA (reference sequence). This CDR3 region has 11 residues. Trimming pared 3 bases from V and 5 bases from J, leaving 7 bases between. CDR3 in DNA: TGCAGTGCTAGTGGGGTCGAGACCCAGTACTTC. Protein: CSASGVETQYF.

The rearrangement links TRBV28 to TRBJ2-1, with no clear D. Germline V gene sequence: CDR1 MDHEN, CDR2 SYDVKM. The CDR3 runs 14 residues. V gave up 6 bases and J gave up 1 base, with 10 bases separating them. CDR3 DNA sequence: TGTGCCAGCAGCGCCCCGCCGTCCTACAATGAGCAGTTCTTC. As protein: CASSAPPSYNEQFF.

The chain links TRBV28 to TRBJ2-3, with a weak D call TRBD2 (6 bases). Between the trimmed V and J ends, which lost 6 bases and 3 bases, there was a span of 16 bases. CDR1 is MDHEN, CDR2 SYDVKM, per germline. There are 15 residues in the CDR3. CDR3 coding DNA: TGTGCCAGCAGCTCCCCTAGCGCGGGAACAGATACGCAGTATTTT. It codes for CASSSPSAGTDTQYF.

This chain links TRBV18 with TRBJ1-6; 8 nucleotides agree with TRBD1. The junction had 6 bases not matched to a gene; V was cut back by 3 bases and J by 5 bases. The CDR3 is 16 residues long. Germline CDR1 reads KGHSH; CDR2 reads LQKENI. The CDR3 sequence is CASSPQGTGDNSPLHF. DNA for the CDR3: TGTGCCAGCTCACCCCAAGGGACAGGAGATAATTCACCCCTCCACTTT.

The V gene is TRBV30, the J gene TRBJ1-4; a weak D match, TRBD1 (5 bases). Trimming shortened V by 5 bases and J by 4 bases, and 14 bases separated the two germline ends. Germline CDR1 GTSNPN, CDR2 SVGIG (reference sequence). This CDR3 spans 14 amino acids. CDR3: CAWRGPQFNEKLFF. DNA for the CDR3: TGTGCCTGGCGGGGCCCACAGTTTAATGAAAAACTGTTTTTT.

This chain joins TRBV30 and TRBJ2-7; D remains unclear. CDR3 size: 11 residues. V lost 5 bases to trimming and J lost 5 bases, with 10 bases between them. CDR1 and CDR2 from the germline V gene are GTSNPN and SVGIG (reference sequence). In DNA form, the CDR3 reads TGTGCCTGGGGCACCCTGGACGAGCAGTACTTC. This codes for CAWGTLDEQYF.

The chain joins TRBV2 to TRBJ1-5, with D possibly TRBD1 on 5 matching bases. The germline CDR1 and CDR2 sequences are SNHLY and FYNNEI. The CDR3 totals 13 residues. V was trimmed by 6 bases and J by 11 bases, leaving 17 bases between them. The CDR3 nucleotides read TGTGCCAGCAGGCGGACATATCAATCAGCCCAGCATTTT. Translation: CASRRTYQSAQHF.

This rearrangement joins TRBV11-2 to TRBJ2-1, with no clear D. The CDR3 covers 12 residues. Deletions cut 5 bases from V and 9 bases from J, with 11 bases between. Germline CDR1 reads SGHAT; CDR2 reads FQNNGV. CDR3 sequence: CASSSPSSEQFF. The CDR3 DNA sequence: TGTGCCAGCAGCAGTCCTTCGAGTGAGCAGTTCTTC. The variable domain in full, completed from reference TRBV11-2 and TRBJ2-1, reads EAGVAQSPRYKIIEKRQSVAFWCNPISGHATLYWYQQILGQGPKLLIQFQNNGVVDDSQLPKDRFSAERLKGVDSTLKIQPAKLEDSAVYLCASSSPSSEQFFGPGTRLTVL.

The chain uses TRBV27 and TRBJ1-6, with a possible D match to TRBD1 (6 bases). The CDR3 has 16 residues. V was shortened by 6 bases and J by 3 bases, with 15 bases between the two germline ends. Germline CDR1 MNHEY, CDR2 SMNVEV (reference sequence). The CDR3 coding sequence is TGTGCCAGCAGGATAGGGGGGCTTATCTATAATTCACCCCTCCACTTT. It yields the protein CASRIGGLIYNSPLHF.

On this clone itself: The sample holds other DNA sequences that translate to the same CDR3. V and J are TRBV7-2 and TRBJ2-7; D is undetermined. The CDR3 runs 13 residues. Looked up from germline, CDR1 is SGHTA and CDR2 is FQGNSA. The V gene lost 1 base and the J gene lost 4 bases, with 8 bases spanning the gap. The chain's CDR3 is CASSLDRHYEQYF. DNA for the CDR3: TGTGCCAGCAGCTTAGACCGGCATTACGAGCAGTACTTC.

The V call is TRBV28, the J call TRBJ1-1; no definite D call. Germline values: CDR1 MDHEN, CDR2 SYDVKM. Deletions cut 2 bases from V and 4 bases from J, with 5 bases between. The CDR3 is 12 residues long. The CDR3 is CASSLITTEAFF. DNA for the CDR3: TGTGCCAGCAGTTTAATCACCACTGAAGCTTTCTTT.

In nucleotides, the CDR3 is TGCGCCAGCAGCCAAGACACTAACTATGGCTACACCTTC. Translation gives CASSQDTNYGYTF. The chain uses TRBV4-3 and TRBJ1-2; D not certain. The CDR3 totals 13 residues. Germline V gene lookup returns CDR1 LGHNA and CDR2 YSLEER. V was clipped by 0 bases and J by 0 bases, with 2 bases between them.